A selection of T cell receptor beta chains follows, all from one sample in a study of blood T cell repertoires in COVID-19. TCRdb's copy holds only in-frame clones and misses some; the assay was immunoSEQ multiplex PCR. Counted here are some 150,000 clones, roughly nine tenths occurring once; the ten biggest clones make up around 1.6%. Sequencing was carried out using peripheral blood. These receptors were obtained from a human donor in a cohort sampled during active COVID-19. The CDR3 runs from the conserved cysteine through the conserved F or W. Fields, in order: J gene, V gene, D gene, clone size, CDR3 protein, CDR3 DNA. The D gene is left open where the match is weak. Only part of the rows carry a size: once, few, many, or a class if the clone is expanded.

J: TRBJ2-1; V: TRBV27; D: TRBD2; size: NA; CDR3: CASSPAGVGLAYNEQFF; DNA: TGTGCCAGCAGTCCAGCGGGGGTAGGGCTTGCCTACAATGAGCAGTTCTTC
J: TRBJ2-5; V: TRBV2; D: NA; size: NA; CDR3: CASTRLDTAKETQYF; DNA: TGTGCCAGCACTAGGTTGGACACGGCGAAAGAGACCCAGTACTTC
J: TRBJ2-5; V: TRBV27; D: TRBD1; size: few; CDR3: CASSLSEGAETQYF; DNA: TGTGCCAGCAGTTTATCCGAGGGGGCAGAGACCCAGTACTTC
J: TRBJ2-2; V: TRBV2; D: TRBD2; size: NA; CDR3: CASPRTSGGTGELFF; DNA: TGTGCCAGCCCCCGGACTAGCGGGGGCACCGGGGAGCTGTTTTTT
J: TRBJ2-5; V: TRBV5-4; D: TRBD2; size: once; CDR3: CASSLPLAGGEETQYF; DNA: TGTGCCAGCAGCTTGCCCTTAGCGGGGGGGGAAGAGACCCAGTACTTC
J: TRBJ2-1; V: TRBV27; D: NA; size: NA; CDR3: CASRRSSYNEQFF; DNA: TGTGCCAGCAGGAGAAGCTCCTACAATGAGCAGTTCTTC
J: TRBJ2-3; V: TRBV5-4; D: TRBD2; size: NA; CDR3: CASSLTSGGDTQYF; DNA: TGTGCCAGCAGCTTGACTAGCGGGGGTGATACGCAGTATTTT
J: TRBJ2-4; V: TRBV7-9; D: TRBD2; size: NA; CDR3: CASSVAGGKKNIQYF; DNA: TGTGCCAGCAGCGTAGCGGGGGGGAAAAAAAACATTCAGTACTTC
J: TRBJ2-5; V: TRBV6-2/TRBV6-3; D: NA; size: NA; CDR3: CASSYWAETQYF; DNA: TGTGCCAGCAGTTACTGGGCGGAGACCCAGTACTTC
J: TRBJ1-4; V: TRBV5-1; D: NA; size: NA; CDR3: CASSRATNEKLFF; DNA: TGCGCCAGCAGCCGGGCAACTAATGAAAAACTGTTTTTT
J: TRBJ1-1; V: TRBV6-5; D: TRBD1; size: NA; CDR3: CASRGGQGAIEAFF; DNA: TGTGCCAGCAGGGGCGGACAGGGGGCGATTGAAGCTTTCTTT
J: TRBJ2-5; V: TRBV9; D: NA; size: once; CDR3: CASSRQLQETQYF; DNA: TGTGCCAGCAGCCGACAGTTGCAAGAGACCCAGTACTTC
J: TRBJ2-5; V: TRBV5-6; D: TRBD2; size: NA; CDR3: CASSLTSGETQYF; DNA: TGTGCCAGCAGCTTGACTAGCGGGGAGACCCAGTACTTC
J: TRBJ1-2; V: TRBV4-2; D: NA; size: once; CDR3: CASSQEGGFYGYTF; DNA: TGTGCCAGCAGCCAAGAGGGGGGTTTCTATGGCTACACCTTC
J: TRBJ2-7; V: TRBV30; D: TRBD1; size: NA; CDR3: CAWDRGSYEQYF; DNA: TGTGCCTGGGACAGGGGCTCCTACGAGCAGTACTTC
J: TRBJ2-7; V: TRBV27; D: NA; size: few; CDR3: CASSWSGAYEQYF; DNA: TGTGCCAGCAGTTGGTCCGGTGCCTACGAGCAGTACTTC
J: TRBJ1-1; V: TRBV16; D: TRBD1; size: NA; CDR3: CASSPTGGNTEAFF; DNA: TGTGCCAGCAGCCCGACAGGGGGGAACACTGAAGCTTTCTTT
J: TRBJ1-1; V: TRBV5-1; D: NA; size: NA; CDR3: CASSYTANTEAFF; DNA: TGCGCCAGCAGCTATACAGCGAACACTGAAGCTTTCTTT
J: TRBJ1-5; V: TRBV3-1/TRBV3-2; D: NA; size: NA; CDR3: CASSHDRRGQPQHF; DNA: TGTGCCAGCAGCCACGACAGGAGAGGTCAGCCCCAGCATTTT
J: TRBJ1-1; V: TRBV10-3; D: NA; size: NA; CDR3: CASGQPNTEAFF; DNA: TGTGCCAGCGGACAGCCGAACACTGAAGCTTTCTTT
J: TRBJ1-4; V: TRBV6-6; D: NA; size: NA; CDR3: CASSYDRQPNEKLFF; DNA: TGTGCCAGCAGTTACGACAGGCAGCCCAATGAAAAACTGTTTTTT
J: TRBJ2-5; V: TRBV11-3; D: NA; size: NA; CDR3: CASSARGQETQYF; DNA: TGTGCCAGCAGCGCCAGAGGGCAAGAGACCCAGTACTTC
J: TRBJ2-7; V: TRBV5-1; D: TRBD2; size: few; CDR3: CASRNGERDGSYEQYF; DNA: TGCGCCAGCCGCAATGGGGAGCGGGACGGCTCCTACGAGCAGTACTTC
J: TRBJ1-2; V: TRBV7-9; D: NA; size: NA; CDR3: CASSLQSGLGYTF; DNA: TGTGCCAGCAGCTTACAATCCGGTTTAGGCTACACCTTC
J: TRBJ1-1; V: TRBV29-1; D: NA; size: NA; CDR3: CSVLPGGTEAFF; DNA: TGCAGCGTTCTTCCCGGCGGGACTGAAGCTTTCTTT
J: TRBJ1-3; V: TRBV4-3; D: TRBD1; size: NA; CDR3: CASSQGTQGAEGNTIYF; DNA: TGCGCCAGCAGCCAAGGTACTCAGGGGGCGGAAGGAAACACCATATATTTT
J: TRBJ2-7; V: TRBV3-1/TRBV3-2; D: NA; size: once; CDR3: CASSQGQVNSYEQYF; DNA: TGTGCCAGCAGCCAAGGACAGGTGAATTCCTACGAGCAGTACTTC
J: TRBJ2-7; V: TRBV5-1; D: NA; size: NA; CDR3: CASSPTTSSYEQYF; DNA: TGCGCCAGCAGCCCCACCACGAGCTCCTACGAGCAGTACTTC
J: TRBJ1-4; V: TRBV11-2; D: NA; size: NA; CDR3: CASSFTPGGHNEKLFF; DNA: TGTGCCAGCAGCTTCACCCCGGGGGGTCATAATGAAAAACTGTTTTTT
J: TRBJ1-6; V: TRBV5-1; D: TRBD1; size: NA; CDR3: CASSQGQGARGTLHF; DNA: TGCGCCAGCAGCCAGGGACAGGGGGCTCGAGGGACCCTCCACTTT
J: TRBJ1-2; V: TRBV30; D: TRBD1; size: few; CDR3: CAWSRWDRGFPYGYTF; DNA: TGTGCCTGGAGTAGATGGGACAGGGGATTTCCCTATGGCTACACCTTC
J: TRBJ2-5; V: TRBV5-1; D: TRBD2; size: NA; CDR3: CASTGTSLETQYF; DNA: TGCGCCAGCACCGGGACTAGTTTAGAGACCCAGTACTTC
J: TRBJ1-1; V: TRBV3-1/TRBV3-2; D: NA; size: NA; CDR3: CASSQAVRRDTEAFF; DNA: TGTGCCAGCAGCCAAGCCGTCAGGAGGGACACTGAAGCTTTCTTT
J: TRBJ1-1; V: TRBV10-3; D: TRBD1; size: once; CDR3: CASGSSFTRTGATEAFF; DNA: TGTGCCAGTGGAAGCTCTTTTACCCGAACAGGGGCCACTGAAGCTTTCTTT
J: TRBJ2-7; V: TRBV5-8; D: NA; size: NA; CDR3: CASSFREQYF; DNA: TGTGCCAGCAGCTTCCGCGAGCAGTACTTC
J: TRBJ2-5; V: TRBV5-1; D: NA; size: NA; CDR3: CASSPRDGQETQYF; DNA: TGCGCCAGCAGCCCCAGGGATGGGCAAGAGACCCAGTACTTC
J: TRBJ2-7; V: TRBV7-2; D: NA; size: once; CDR3: CASNFNRELDEQYF; DNA: TGTGCCAGCAATTTTAACAGGGAGTTAGACGAGCAGTACTTC
J: TRBJ2-1; V: TRBV7-3; D: TRBD2; size: NA; CDR3: CASSLAPGTSGYNEQFF; DNA: TGTGCCAGCAGCTTAGCCCCCGGGACTAGCGGGTACAATGAGCAGTTCTTC
J: TRBJ1-1; V: TRBV2; D: NA; size: NA; CDR3: CASSSALNTEAFF; DNA: TGTGCCAGCAGTAGCGCCTTGAACACTGAAGCTTTCTTT
J: TRBJ1-1; V: TRBV6-5; D: NA; size: NA; CDR3: CASSMGGGTEAFF; DNA: TGTGCCAGCAGTATGGGGGGGGGCACTGAAGCTTTCTTT
J: TRBJ2-7; V: TRBV6-1; D: TRBD1; size: NA; CDR3: CASSVTPGQGTYEQYF; DNA: TGTGCCAGCAGTGTAACTCCGGGACAGGGAACCTACGAGCAGTACTTC
J: TRBJ2-1; V: TRBV29-1; D: NA; size: NA; CDR3: CSVGGFNNEQFF; DNA: TGCAGCGTTGGCGGTTTTAACAATGAGCAGTTCTTC
J: TRBJ1-6; V: TRBV27; D: NA; size: NA; CDR3: CASSLSGQGSPLHF; DNA: TGTGCCAGCAGTTTATCTGGGCAGGGGTCACCCCTCCACTTT
J: TRBJ2-7; V: TRBV14; D: TRBD1; size: NA; CDR3: CASSQRTGTGRTYEQYF; DNA: TGTGCCAGCAGCCAACGCACCGGGACAGGGAGAACCTACGAGCAGTACTTC
J: TRBJ1-5; V: TRBV5-4; D: NA; size: many; CDR3: CASSTGPNQPQHF; DNA: TGTGCCAGCAGCACAGGTCCTAATCAGCCCCAGCATTTT
J: TRBJ1-2; V: TRBV6-5; D: TRBD1; size: NA; CDR3: CASSPRTGKGYTF; DNA: TGTGCCAGCAGTCCCCGGACAGGGAAAGGCTACACCTTC
J: TRBJ2-5; V: TRBV29-1; D: TRBD1; size: NA; CDR3: CSVGPGGAETQYF; DNA: TGCAGCGTTGGACCAGGGGGCGCGGAGACCCAGTACTTC